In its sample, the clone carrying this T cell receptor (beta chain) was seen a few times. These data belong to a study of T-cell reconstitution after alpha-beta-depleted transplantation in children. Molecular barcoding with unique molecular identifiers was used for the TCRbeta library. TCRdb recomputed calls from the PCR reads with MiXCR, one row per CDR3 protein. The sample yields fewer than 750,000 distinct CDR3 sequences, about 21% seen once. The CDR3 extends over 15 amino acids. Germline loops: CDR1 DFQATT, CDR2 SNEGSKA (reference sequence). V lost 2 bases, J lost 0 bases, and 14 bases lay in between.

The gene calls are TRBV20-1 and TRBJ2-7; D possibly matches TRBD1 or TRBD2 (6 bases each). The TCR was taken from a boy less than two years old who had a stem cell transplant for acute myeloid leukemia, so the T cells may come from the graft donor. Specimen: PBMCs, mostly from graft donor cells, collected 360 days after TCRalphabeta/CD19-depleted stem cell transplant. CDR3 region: CSARNGGRFSYEQYF. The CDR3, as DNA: TGCAGTGCTAGAAACGGGGGCAGGTTCTCCTACGAGCAGTACTTC.